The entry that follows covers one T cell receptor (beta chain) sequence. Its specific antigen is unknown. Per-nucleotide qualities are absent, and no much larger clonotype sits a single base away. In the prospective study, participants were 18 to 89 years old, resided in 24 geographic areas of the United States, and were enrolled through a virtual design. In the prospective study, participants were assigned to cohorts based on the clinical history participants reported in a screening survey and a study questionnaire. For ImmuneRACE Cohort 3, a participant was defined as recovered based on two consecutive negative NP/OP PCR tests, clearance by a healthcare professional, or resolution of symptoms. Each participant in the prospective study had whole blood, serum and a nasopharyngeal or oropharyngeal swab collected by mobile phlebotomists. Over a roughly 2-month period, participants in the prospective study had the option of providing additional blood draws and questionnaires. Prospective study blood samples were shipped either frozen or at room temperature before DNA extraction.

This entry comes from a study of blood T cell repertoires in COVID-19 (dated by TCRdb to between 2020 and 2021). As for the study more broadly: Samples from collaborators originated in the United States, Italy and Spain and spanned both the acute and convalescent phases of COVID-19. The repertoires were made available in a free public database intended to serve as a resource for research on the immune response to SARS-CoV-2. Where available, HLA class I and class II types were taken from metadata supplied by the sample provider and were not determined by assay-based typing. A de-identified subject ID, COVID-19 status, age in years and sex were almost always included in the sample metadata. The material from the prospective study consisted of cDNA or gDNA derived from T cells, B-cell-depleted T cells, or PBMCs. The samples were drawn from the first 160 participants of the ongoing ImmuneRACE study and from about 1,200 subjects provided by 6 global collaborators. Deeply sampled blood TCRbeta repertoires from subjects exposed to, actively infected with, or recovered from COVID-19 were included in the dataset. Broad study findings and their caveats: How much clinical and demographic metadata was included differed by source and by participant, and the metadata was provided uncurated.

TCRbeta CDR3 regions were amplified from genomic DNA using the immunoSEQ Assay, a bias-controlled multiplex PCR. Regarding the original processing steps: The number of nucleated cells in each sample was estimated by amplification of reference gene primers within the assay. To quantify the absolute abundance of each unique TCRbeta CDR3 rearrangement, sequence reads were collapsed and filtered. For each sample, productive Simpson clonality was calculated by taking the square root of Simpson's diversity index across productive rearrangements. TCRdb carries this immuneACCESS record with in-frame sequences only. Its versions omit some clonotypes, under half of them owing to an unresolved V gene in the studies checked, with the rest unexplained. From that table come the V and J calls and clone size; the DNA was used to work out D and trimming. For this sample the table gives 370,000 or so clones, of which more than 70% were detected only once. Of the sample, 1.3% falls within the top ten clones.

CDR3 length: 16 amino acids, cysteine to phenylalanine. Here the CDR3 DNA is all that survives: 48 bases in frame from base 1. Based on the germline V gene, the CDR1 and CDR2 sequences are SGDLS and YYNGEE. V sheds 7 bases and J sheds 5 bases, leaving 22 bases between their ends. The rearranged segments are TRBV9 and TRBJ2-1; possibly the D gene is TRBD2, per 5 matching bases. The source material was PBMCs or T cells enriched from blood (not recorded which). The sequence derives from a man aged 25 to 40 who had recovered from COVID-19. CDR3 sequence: CASGKTPRDMDNEQFF. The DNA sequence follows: TGTGCCAGCGGTAAAACGCCCCGGGATATGGACAATGAGCAGTTCTTC.